Presented here are 19 T cell receptor beta chains from one specimen sequenced in a study of CD8+CD57+ T cells in acquired aplastic anemia. CDR3 and TCR beta VDJ profiling relied on genomic DNA as the template. In TCRdb, the reads were re-called with MiXCR into one record per CDR3 protein. Of approximately 170,000 distinct CDR3 sequences in the sample, roughly half were seen once. Patients selected for sequencing had displayed CD8+CD57+ cell expansion by flow cytometry. Sequencing was performed on sorted CD4+, CD8+, or CD8+CD57+ T cells (not recorded which) from PBMCs. The receptors stem from a human donor with aplastic anemia.

This clonotype was found many times. A much more abundant neighbour one base away suggests this may be a read error. The gene calls are TRBV19 and TRBJ1-6; unclear D gene. There are 12 residues in the CDR3. V lost 11 bases and J 7 bases, leaving 12 bases between the germline ends. Germline V gene data show CDR1 as LNHDA and CDR2 as SQIVND (reference sequence). The CDR3 nucleotides are TGTGCCGCCAATGGGCCCAATTCACCCCTCCACTTT. It specifies CAANGPNSPLHF. Supplemented by reference TRBV19 and TRBJ1-6, the full variable domain reads DGGITQSPKYLFRKEGQNVTLSCEQNLNHDAMYWYRQDPGQGLRLIYYSQIVNDFQKGDIAEGYSVSREKKESFPLTVTSAQKNPTAFYLCAANGPNSPLHFGNGTRLTVT.

The chain has TRBV19 and TRBJ1-1; TRBD1 might be the D (6 bases). This CDR3 is built from 14 residues. CDR1 and CDR2 (germline): LNHDA, SQIVND (reference sequence). The V and J ends lost 5 bases and 1 base respectively, with 11 bases between them. This CDR3 reads CASSPDSPNTEAFF. The CDR3 nucleotides read TGTGCCAGTAGTCCGGACAGCCCGAACACTGAAGCTTTCTTT.

The J gene is TRBJ1-2, the V gene TRBV15, with 8 bases that match TRBD1. The CDR3 consists of 13 residues. Germline lookup yields CDR1 LNHNV and CDR2 YYDKDF (reference sequence). The trim removed 5 bases at V and 7 bases at J, leaving 6 bases unmatched. The CDR3 nucleotides are TGTGCCACCAGCCGACAGGGGATTGGTGGCTACACCTTC. Translating gives CATSRQGIGGYTF.

At least ten counts were recorded for this clonotype. This chain joins TRBV4-3 and TRBJ2-1; 7 nucleotides line up with TRBD1. Trimming at V came to 5 bases and at J to 5 bases, leaving 9 bases not matched to a gene. CDR1 LGHNA and CDR2 YSLEER come from the germline V gene. The CDR3 has 15 amino acids. CDR3 protein: CASSKRQGSNNEQFF. In DNA, the CDR3 is TGCGCCAGCAGCAAGCGACAGGGATCTAACAATGAGCAGTTCTTC.

The chain couples TRBV2 to TRBJ1-4; maybe TRBD1 (5 bases). Germline V gene data show CDR1 as SNHLY and CDR2 as FYNNEI. The CDR3 consists of 14 residues. V lost 7 bases and J lost 4, with 13 bases in between. CDR3 residues: CASIDRQLNEKLFF. The CDR3 region has the DNA TGTGCCAGCATTGACCGACAGCTTAATGAAAAACTGTTTTTT.

Regarding this clonotype: The conserved phenylalanine or tryptophan is not found at the CDR3 terminus, so this likely reflects a read error. This sequence joins TRBV15 and TRBJ2-7; D uncertain. This CDR3 has 12 amino acids. From germline, CDR1 is LNHNV and CDR2 YYDKDF (reference sequence). V dropped 5 bases and J dropped 4 bases, with 9 bases sitting between them. In DNA form, the CDR3 reads TGTGCCACCAGCCTGGGTCTATACGAGCAGTACCTC. Amino acid sequence: CATSLGLYEQYL.

This clonotype was detected a few times. The chain uses TRBV15 and TRBJ1-6; 10 bases fit TRBD1. CDR3 length: 15 residues. The J segment lost 7 bases and the V segment lost 3 bases, leaving 3 bases of the junction unmatched. The V gene's germline CDR1 is LNHNV and CDR2 YYDKDF (reference sequence). CDR3 nucleotide sequence: TGTGCCACCAGCAGGAAGGGACAGGGGAATTCACCCCTCCACTTT. Its translation is CATSRKGQGNSPLHF.

In the case of this clonotype: A read error is likely, as this CDR3 ends without the conserved phenylalanine or tryptophan. The chain combines TRBV15 with TRBJ1-4; no reliable D call. Germline V gives CDR1 LNHNV, CDR2 YYDKDF (reference sequence). V was shortened by 3 bases and J by 7 bases, with 15 bases between the two germline ends. This CDR3 comprises 15 residues. For the CDR3, the DNA is TGTGCCACCAGCAGGGATAGAGCAGGAACTGAAAAACTGTTTTAT. It yields the protein CATSRDRAGTEKLFY.

This clonotype was seen once. The chain links TRBV10-3 to TRBJ1-2; 7 nucleotides agree with TRBD1. Germline loops: CDR1 ENHRY, CDR2 SYGVKD. This CDR3 contains 13 residues. J gave up 5 bases and V 3 bases, and 3 bases lay outside the gene matches. The CDR3 region has the DNA TGTGCCATCAGTGAAGCAGGGGGTTATGGCTACACCTTC. It is translated as CAISEAGGYGYTF.

This clonotype has ten or more counts. This chain joins TRBV12-3 or TRBV12-4 and TRBJ1-1; D is unclear. V was trimmed by 2 bases and J by 1 base, leaving 8 bases between them. This CDR3 is built from 14 residues. This CDR3 is CASSLRIGNTEAFF. CDR3 in DNA: TGTGCCAGCAGTTTACGGATTGGGAACACTGAAGCTTTCTTT.

This clonotype was detected many times. The chain carries TRBV5-6 and TRBJ1-2; 8 positions agree with TRBD1. With 4 bases clipped from V and 8 bases from J, the junction kept 13 bases outside the gene matches. The CDR3 consists of 15 residues. CDR1 and CDR2 from the germline V gene are SGHDT and YYEEEE. This CDR3 reads CASSQRVGQGYGYTF. CDR3 bases: TGTGCCAGCAGCCAGCGCGTAGGACAGGGTTACGGCTACACCTTC.

The chain couples TRBV25-1 to TRBJ1-4, with D uncertain. The germline V gene has CDR1 MGHDK and CDR2 SYGVNS. V lost 1 base and J 4 bases, leaving 4 bases between the germline ends. The CDR3 sequence is 13 residues long. The CDR3 DNA follows: TGTGCCAGCAGTGAATCCCGTAATGAAAAACTGTTTTTT. This sequence encodes CASSESRNEKLFF.

CDR3 sequence reads: CATRASTDTQYF. CDR3 bases: TGTGCCACAAGGGCTAGCACAGATACGCAGTATTTT. The chain has TRBV10-3 and TRBJ2-3; D unclear. Germline V gene sequence: CDR1 ENHRY, CDR2 SYGVKD. The V and J ends lost 10 bases and 0 bases respectively, with 8 bases between them. The length of the CDR3 is 12 residues.

This clonotype was seen at least ten times. This chain connects TRBV25-1 to TRBJ1-4, with a possible D match to TRBD1 (5 bases). Trimming cost V 11 bases and J 2 bases, with 12 bases left between them. CDR3 size: 13 residues. Germline V lookup: CDR1 MGHDK, CDR2 SYGVNS. CDR3 in amino acids: CASGWGTNEKLFF. Here the CDR3 DNA reads TGTGCCTCAGGGTGGGGTACTAATGAAAAACTGTTTTTT.

In its sample, this clonotype was seen a few times. V usage is TRBV19 and J usage is TRBJ2-7; 9 nucleotides line up with TRBD1. The germline V gene encodes CDR1 LNHDA and CDR2 SQIVND (reference sequence). The CDR3 covers 14 residues. After removal of 3 bases from V and 4 bases from J, the junction contained 4 bases not matched to a gene. Written as DNA, the CDR3 is TGTGCCAGTAGTATCGGGACAGGGTTTTACGAGCAGTACTTC. Protein product: CASSIGTGFYEQYF.

This clonotype appeared a few times. At one of its ends the junction is not consistent with the germline gene, which may arise from a read error. This chain connects TRBV10-3 to TRBJ2-3; perhaps TRBD2 as D (6 bases). CDR1 and CDR2 (germline): ENHRY, SYGVKD. This CDR3 is 15 amino acids long. CDR3 loop: CASSPGIAATDTQYF. CDR3 DNA: TGTGCCAGCAGTCCTGGCATAGCGGCAACAGATACGCAGTATTTT.

Turning to this clonotype: A read error is possible here, since a much larger clone lies one base away. This chain links TRBV20-1 with TRBJ2-5; D ambiguous. CDR3 length: 16 residues. V was shortened by 0 bases and J by 1 base, with 15 bases between the two germline ends. Germline V gene data show CDR1 as DFQATT and CDR2 as SNEGSKA (reference sequence). For the CDR3, the DNA is TGCAGTGCTAGAGATATACGAGTGGGCCTCCAAGAGACCCAGTACTTC. This codes for CSARDIRVGLQETQYF.

The chain recombines TRBV2 with TRBJ2-3; 7 nucleotides agree with TRBD1. Germline CDR1 is SNHLY and CDR2 is FYNNEI. The trim removed 7 bases at V and 4 bases at J, leaving 5 bases unmatched. The CDR3 spans 13 residues. The CDR3 bases are TGTGCCAGCACTAGACAGGGTCCAGATACGCAGTATTTT. It encodes CASTRQGPDTQYF.

In its sample, this clonotype was seen many times. J is TRBJ1-2 and V is TRBV7-9; TRBD1 agrees at 7 bases. The CDR3 has 12 amino acids. Germline V lookup: CDR1 SEHNR, CDR2 FQNEAQ (reference sequence). Trimming at V came to 5 bases and at J to 6 bases, leaving 3 bases not matched to a gene. The CDR3 nucleotides read TGTGCCAGCAGCCCGGGGACAGATGGCTACACCTTC. Its translation is CASSPGTDGYTF. The complete variable domain, with remaining parts taken from reference TRBV7-9 and TRBJ1-2, reads DTGVSQNPRHKITKRGQNVTFRCDPISEHNRLYWYRQTLGQGPEFLTYFQNEAQLEKSRLLSDRFSAERPKGSFSTLEIQRTEQGDSAMYLCASSPGTDGYTFGSGTRLTVV.